Each of the 22 T cell receptor beta chains below was sequenced from the same sample in a study of Ad26.COV2.S vaccination and SARS-CoV-2 variants. The treatment: approximately 18 received Ad26.COV2.S at low or high dose, single or two shots; 5 received placebo; per-sample allocation not given. Day 63 after the first injection of vaccine or placebo was the sampling time. Libraries were prepared by immunoSEQ multiplex PCR; TCRdb keeps only in-frame clonotypes and omits some of them. The sample includes fewer than 500,000 clones, about 91% of them seen just once. Sequencing used peripheral blood, obtained in a trial of Ad26.COV2.S vaccine versus placebo. These receptors all come from a person between 18 and 60 years old who received the Ad26.COV2.S COVID-19 vaccine or a placebo.

The V call is TRBV15, the J call TRBJ1-4, with TRBD1 matching 8 bases. With 1 base clipped from V and 8 bases from J, the junction kept 6 bases outside the gene matches. The CDR3 length is 15 residues. Looked up from germline, CDR1 is LNHNV and CDR2 is YYDKDF (reference sequence). CDR3 sequence (DNA): TGTGCCACCAGCAGAGGTCAGGGGGCGGGGGAAAAACTGTTTTTT. Translating gives CATSRGQGAGEKLFF.

The rearrangement uses TRBV18 and TRBJ2-2; no clear D gene. Germline-derived CDR1 and CDR2 are KGHSH and LQKENI. The CDR3 runs 14 residues. The V and J ends lost 0 bases and 7 bases respectively, with 9 bases between them. The chain's CDR3 is CASSPPSSFGELFF. The DNA for the CDR3 is TGTGCCAGCTCACCACCATCCTCGTTCGGGGAGCTGTTTTTT.

The chain is built from TRBV7-9 and TRBJ1-1; the D gene is possibly TRBD1 (5 bases). From germline, CDR1 is SEHNR and CDR2 FQNEAQ (reference sequence). Trimming removed 0 bases from V and 4 bases from J, with 6 bases in between. The CDR3 is made up of 13 amino acids. CDR3 in amino acids: CASSLARVTEAFF. The CDR3 region has the DNA TGTGCCAGCAGCTTAGCCAGGGTCACTGAAGCTTTCTTT.

The chain employs TRBV7-3 and TRBJ2-2; 13 bases are a match to TRBD2. CDR1 is SGHTA, CDR2 FQGTGA, per germline. The junction had 5 bases not matched to a gene; V was cut back by 9 bases and J by 4 bases. The CDR3 sequence is 15 residues long. CDR3 sequence reads: CASRLAGGITGELFF. In DNA form, the CDR3 reads TGTGCCAGTCGACTAGCGGGAGGTATCACCGGGGAGCTGTTTTTT.

The V gene is TRBV20-1, the J gene TRBJ1-2; no clear D. The V gene's germline CDR1 is DFQATT and CDR2 SNEGSKA (reference sequence). This CDR3 spans 11 amino acids. V was clipped by 6 bases and J by 2 bases, with 7 bases between them. The DNA of the CDR3 is TGCAGTGCAAGTTGGAACTATGGCTACACCTTC. This translates into CSASWNYGYTF.

V and J are TRBV27 and TRBJ1-4, with D hard to call. The CDR3 contains 14 residues. Trimming left V 7 bases short and J 8 bases short, with 17 bases between. CDR1 MNHEY and CDR2 SMNVEV come from the germline V gene (reference sequence). The DNA of the CDR3 is TGTGCCAGCATGGAGGGCGTACGGCACGAAAAACTGTTTTTT. Its protein is CASMEGVRHEKLFF.

The rearrangement joins TRBV9 to TRBJ2-1; 8 bases are a match to TRBD2. The CDR3 length is 17 residues. Germline CDR1 reads SGDLS; CDR2 reads YYNGEE. The junction had 9 bases not matched to a gene; V was cut back by 1 base and J by 3 bases. The CDR3 protein is CASSVFWSSGNYNEQFF. CDR3 in DNA: TGTGCCAGCAGCGTATTTTGGAGTAGCGGGAACTACAATGAGCAGTTCTTC.

The chain carries TRBV7-9 and TRBJ1-1; D remains unclear. The CDR3 contains 14 residues. CDR1 SEHNR and CDR2 FQNEAQ come from the germline V gene (reference sequence). V shed 7 bases and J shed 3 bases, with 15 bases lying between them. CDR3 in amino acids: CASKRDGVYTEAFF. The CDR3 region has the DNA TGTGCCAGCAAAAGGGATGGGGTGTACACTGAAGCTTTCTTT.

The rearrangement uses TRBV10-3 and TRBJ2-7, with a weak D call TRBD2 (7 bases). The CDR3 length is 13 residues. Germline CDR1 is ENHRY and CDR2 is SYGVKD. V was trimmed by 5 bases and J by 3 bases, leaving 11 bases between them. Here the CDR3 reads CAISRGALYEQYF. The DNA of the CDR3 is TGTGCCATCAGTCGGGGGGCACTCTACGAGCAGTACTTC.

The CDR3 DNA reads TGCGCCAGCAGCTTGGGGGAACACACAGATACGCAGTATTTT. Amino acid sequence: CASSLGEHTDTQYF. The chain combines TRBV5-1 with TRBJ2-3; D is unresolved. V was pared by 0 bases and J by 2 bases, with 7 bases between. CDR3 length: 14 amino acids. Germline CDR1 and CDR2: SGHRS and YFSETQ.

V usage is TRBV2 and J usage is TRBJ1-5, with D hard to call. Per germline, CDR1 SNHLY and CDR2 FYNNEI. Trimming left V 5 bases short and J 4 bases short, with 9 bases between. The CDR3 loop spans 13 amino acids. The CDR3 DNA sequence: TGTGCCAGCAGTCTCAGGAGGAATCAGCCCCAGCATTTT. This sequence encodes CASSLRRNQPQHF.

The chain recombines TRBV28 with TRBJ1-2, with TRBD1 matching 7 bases. Germline values: CDR1 MDHEN, CDR2 SYDVKM. Unmatched junction bases numbered 8, after V lost 6 bases and J lost 4 bases. CDR3 size: 14 residues. Here the CDR3 reads CASRREGAPYGYTF. DNA of the CDR3: TGTGCCAGCAGGAGGGAGGGGGCCCCCTATGGCTACACCTTC.

The gene calls are TRBV4-3 and TRBJ2-3; no clear D gene. Germline lookup yields CDR1 LGHNA and CDR2 YSLEER. The V end was cut by 1 base, the J end by 10 bases, with 15 bases between. There are 14 residues in the CDR3. The CDR3, as DNA: TGCGCCAGCAGCCAAGTTCGGACCCCGGCTGCGCAGTATTTT. Translating gives CASSQVRTPAAQYF.

This clone has just a few counts. The CDR3, as DNA: TGTGCCAGTAGTACCCTCTGGACAGGGGGCAATCAGCCCCAGCATTTT. Its translation is CASSTLWTGGNQPQHF. V is TRBV19 and J is TRBJ1-5, with 9 bases identical to TRBD1. CDR3 length equals 16 residues. The germline V gene encodes CDR1 LNHDA and CDR2 SQIVND (reference sequence). Trimming at V came to 4 bases and at J to 2 bases, leaving 6 bases not matched to a gene.

The chain joins TRBV7-9 to TRBJ2-1; TRBD2 matches at 8 bases. Germline V gene lookup returns CDR1 SEHNR and CDR2 FQNEAQ (reference sequence). V was clipped by 4 bases and J by 6 bases; unmatched bases: 8. This CDR3 contains 15 residues. CDR3 sequence reads: CASSSLAGGSNEQFF. The CDR3, as DNA: TGTGCCAGCAGCTCTCTAGCGGGCGGGTCCAATGAGCAGTTCTTC.

This clone was detected once. The chain joins TRBV7-2 to TRBJ2-3, with 7 nucleotides matching TRBD2. Germline-derived CDR1 and CDR2 are SGHTA and FQGNSA. V dropped 3 bases and J dropped 2; count of bases not matched to a gene: 5. CDR3 length equals 15 residues. CDR3 protein: CASSLMGGDTDTQYF. CDR3 bases: TGTGCCAGCAGCTTGATGGGGGGGGACACAGATACGCAGTATTTT.

The chain carries TRBV5-6 and TRBJ1-5; D possibly corresponds to TRBD1 (6 bases). The V and J ends lost 0 bases and 6 bases respectively, with 13 bases between them. This CDR3 is built from 15 residues. In germline, CDR1 is SGHDT, CDR2 YYEEEE. The CDR3 nucleotides read TGTGCCAGCAGCTTGGCAACAGGGCGAGGTCAGCCCCAGCATTTT. This encodes CASSLATGRGQPQHF.

The V gene is TRBV4-1, the J gene TRBJ1-1, with D perhaps matching TRBD1 (5 bases). Trimming shortened V by 0 bases and J by 2 bases, and 10 bases separated the two germline ends. Germline CDR1 MGHRA, CDR2 YSYEKL. The CDR3 loop spans 15 amino acids. The CDR3: CASSQEAGHNTEAFF. CDR3 DNA: TGCGCCAGCAGCCAAGAAGCGGGGCACAACACTGAAGCTTTCTTT.

The rearrangement links TRBV19 to TRBJ2-1, with D hard to call. Trimming cost V 4 bases and J 2 bases, with 12 bases left between them. The CDR3 runs to 15 residues. CDR1 is LNHDA and CDR2 is SQIVND in the germline V gene (reference sequence). The CDR3 spells CASSRGAIAYNEQFF. The CDR3 DNA reads as TGTGCCAGTAGTAGGGGTGCGATCGCCTACAATGAGCAGTTCTTC. Filled out from reference TRBV19 and TRBJ2-1, the complete variable domain reads DGGITQSPKYLFRKEGQNVTLSCEQNLNHDAMYWYRQDPGQGLRLIYYSQIVNDFQKGDIAEGYSVSREKKESFPLTVTSAQKNPTAFYLCASSRGAIAYNEQFFGPGTRLTVL.

The V call is TRBV5-6, the J call TRBJ1-6; TRBD1 aligns across 7 bases. V lost 4 bases to trimming and J lost 4 bases; unmatched junction nucleotides: 8. This CDR3 has 16 residues. Germline assignment: CDR1 SGHDT and CDR2 YYEEEE. CDR3 DNA sequence: TGTGCCAGCAGCGACAGCCGGGACAGTTATAATTCACCCCTCCACTTT. This codes for CASSDSRDSYNSPLHF.

V is TRBV7-8 and J is TRBJ2-3, with D perhaps TRBD2 (7 bases). Trimming pared 2 bases from V and 6 bases from J, leaving 15 bases between. The CDR3 is 15 amino acids. Germline values: CDR1 SGHVS, CDR2 FQNEAQ. This CDR3 is CASSLFGGGRDTQYF. CDR3 sequence (DNA): TGTGCCAGCAGCTTATTTGGGGGGGGGCGCGATACGCAGTATTTT.

The chain uses TRBV9 and TRBJ2-5, with a tentative D call TRBD2 (5 bases). The germline CDR1 and CDR2 sequences are SGDLS and YYNGEE. V gave up 4 bases and J gave up 5 bases, with 15 bases separating them. The CDR3 covers 14 residues. The chain's CDR3 is CASSPGGLLETQYF. The CDR3, as DNA: TGTGCCAGCAGCCCAGGAGGCCTACTTGAGACCCAGTACTTC.